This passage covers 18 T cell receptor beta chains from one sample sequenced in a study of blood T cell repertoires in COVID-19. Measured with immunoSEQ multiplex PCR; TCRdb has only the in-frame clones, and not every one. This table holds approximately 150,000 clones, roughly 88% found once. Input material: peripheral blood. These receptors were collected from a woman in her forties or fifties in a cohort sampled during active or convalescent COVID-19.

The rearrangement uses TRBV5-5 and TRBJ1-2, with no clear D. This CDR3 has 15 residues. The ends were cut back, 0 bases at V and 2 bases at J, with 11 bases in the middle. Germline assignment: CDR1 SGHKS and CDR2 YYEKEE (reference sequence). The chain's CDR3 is CASSLATENNYGYTF. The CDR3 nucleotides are TGTGCCAGCAGCTTGGCCACAGAAAACAACTATGGCTACACCTTC.

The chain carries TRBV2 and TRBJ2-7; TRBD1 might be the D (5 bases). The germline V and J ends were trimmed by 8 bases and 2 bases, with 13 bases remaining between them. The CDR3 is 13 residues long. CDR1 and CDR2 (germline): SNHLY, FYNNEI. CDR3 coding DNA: TGTGCCAGCGTATCCGACAGAGCCTACGAGCAGTACTTC. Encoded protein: CASVSDRAYEQYF.

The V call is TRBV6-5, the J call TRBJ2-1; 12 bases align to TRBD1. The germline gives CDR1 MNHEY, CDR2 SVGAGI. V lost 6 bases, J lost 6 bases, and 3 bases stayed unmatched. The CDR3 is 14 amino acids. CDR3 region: CASSLGQGANEQFF. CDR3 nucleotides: TGTGCCAGCAGCCTGGGACAGGGGGCCAATGAGCAGTTCTTC.

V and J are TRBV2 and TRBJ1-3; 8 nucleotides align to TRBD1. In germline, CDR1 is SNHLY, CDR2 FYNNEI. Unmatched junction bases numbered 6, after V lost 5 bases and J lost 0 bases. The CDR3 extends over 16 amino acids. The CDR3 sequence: CASSPGGTRSGNTIYF. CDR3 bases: TGTGCCAGCAGTCCAGGGGGCACTCGCTCTGGAAACACCATATATTTT. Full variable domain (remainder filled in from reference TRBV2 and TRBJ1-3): EPEVTQTPSHQVTQMGQEVILRCVPISNHLYFYWYRQILGQKVEFLVSFYNNEISEKSEIFDDQFSVERPDGSNFTLKIRSTKLEDSAMYFCASSPGGTRSGNTIYFGEGSWLTVV.

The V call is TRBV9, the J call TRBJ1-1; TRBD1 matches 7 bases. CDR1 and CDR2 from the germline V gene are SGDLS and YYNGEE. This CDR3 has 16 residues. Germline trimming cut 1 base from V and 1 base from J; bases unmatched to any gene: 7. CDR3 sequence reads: CASSVTGALRNTEAFF. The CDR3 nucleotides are TGTGCCAGCAGCGTAACAGGGGCGTTGAGGAACACTGAAGCTTTCTTT.

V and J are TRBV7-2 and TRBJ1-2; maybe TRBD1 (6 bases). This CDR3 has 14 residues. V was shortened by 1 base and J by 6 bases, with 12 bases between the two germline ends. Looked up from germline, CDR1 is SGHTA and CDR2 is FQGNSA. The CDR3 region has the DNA TGTGCCAGCAGCTTAGTTTCAGGGGCTCATGGCTACACCTTC. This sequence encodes CASSLVSGAHGYTF.

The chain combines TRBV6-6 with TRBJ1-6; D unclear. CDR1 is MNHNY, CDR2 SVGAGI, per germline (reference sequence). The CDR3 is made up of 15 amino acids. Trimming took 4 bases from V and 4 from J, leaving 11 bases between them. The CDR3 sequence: CASSSDRGYNSPLHF. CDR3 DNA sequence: TGTGCCAGCAGTTCCGACCGCGGGTATAATTCACCCCTCCACTTT.

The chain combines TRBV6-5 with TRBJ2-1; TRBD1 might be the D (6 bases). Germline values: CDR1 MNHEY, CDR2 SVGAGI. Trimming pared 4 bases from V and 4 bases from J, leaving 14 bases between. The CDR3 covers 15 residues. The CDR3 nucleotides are TGTGCCAGCAGTTCCGGACAGAGCGGATACAATGAGCAGTTCTTC. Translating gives CASSSGQSGYNEQFF.

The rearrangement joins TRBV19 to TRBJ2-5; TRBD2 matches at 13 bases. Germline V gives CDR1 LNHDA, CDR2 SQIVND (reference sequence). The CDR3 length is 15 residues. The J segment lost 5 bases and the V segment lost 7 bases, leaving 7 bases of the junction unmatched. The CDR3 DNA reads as TGTGCCAGTAAAACTAGCGGGGGGGCGTGGGAGACCCAGTACTTC. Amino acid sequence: CASKTSGGAWETQYF.

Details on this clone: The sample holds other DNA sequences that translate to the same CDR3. In DNA, the CDR3 is TGTGCCAGCAGTTACTCATACAGGAACACTGAAGCTTTCTTT. Protein sequence: CASSYSYRNTEAFF. The V call is TRBV6-6, the J call TRBJ1-1, with D unclear. The CDR3 loop spans 14 amino acids. Trimming took off 0 bases at V and 1 base at J, with 6 bases between the two ends. In germline, CDR1 is MNHNY, CDR2 SVGAGI (reference sequence).

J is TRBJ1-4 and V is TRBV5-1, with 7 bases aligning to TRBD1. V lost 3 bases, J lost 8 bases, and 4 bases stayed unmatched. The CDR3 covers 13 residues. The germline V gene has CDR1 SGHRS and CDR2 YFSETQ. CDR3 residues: CASSSPQGEKLFF. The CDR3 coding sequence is TGCGCCAGCAGCTCGCCACAGGGGGAAAAACTGTTTTTT.

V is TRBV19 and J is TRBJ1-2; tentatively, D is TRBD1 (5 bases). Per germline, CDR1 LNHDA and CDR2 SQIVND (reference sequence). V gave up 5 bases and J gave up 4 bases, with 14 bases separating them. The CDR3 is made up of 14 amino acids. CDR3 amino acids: CASSLGTGIYGYTF. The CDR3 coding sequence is TGTGCCAGTAGTTTAGGAACAGGTATCTATGGCTACACCTTC.

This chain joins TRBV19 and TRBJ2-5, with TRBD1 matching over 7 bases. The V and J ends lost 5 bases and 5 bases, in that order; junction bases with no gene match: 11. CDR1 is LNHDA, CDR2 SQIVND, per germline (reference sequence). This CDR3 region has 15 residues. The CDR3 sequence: CASSAPGGLGETQYF. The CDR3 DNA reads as TGTGCCAGTAGTGCTCCAGGGGGTCTTGGCGAGACCCAGTACTTC.

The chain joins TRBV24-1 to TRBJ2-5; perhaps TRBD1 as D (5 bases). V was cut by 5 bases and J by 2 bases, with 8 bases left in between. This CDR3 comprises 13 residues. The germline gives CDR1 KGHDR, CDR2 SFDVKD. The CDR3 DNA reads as TGTGCCACCAGTGCAGGGTGGCAAGAGACCCAGTACTTC. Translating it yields CATSAGWQETQYF.

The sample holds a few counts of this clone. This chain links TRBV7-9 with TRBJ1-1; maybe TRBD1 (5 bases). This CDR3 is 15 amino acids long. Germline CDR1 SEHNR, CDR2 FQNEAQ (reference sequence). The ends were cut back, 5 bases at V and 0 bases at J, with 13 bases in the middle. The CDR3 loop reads CASSIPRGVNTEAFF. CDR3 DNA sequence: TGTGCCAGCAGCATCCCCCGGGGGGTGAACACTGAAGCTTTCTTT. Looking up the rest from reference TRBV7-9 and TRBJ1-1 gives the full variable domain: DTGVSQNPRHKITKRGQNVTFRCDPISEHNRLYWYRQTLGQGPEFLTYFQNEAQLEKSRLLSDRFSAERPKGSFSTLEIQRTEQGDSAMYLCASSIPRGVNTEAFFGQGTRLTVV.

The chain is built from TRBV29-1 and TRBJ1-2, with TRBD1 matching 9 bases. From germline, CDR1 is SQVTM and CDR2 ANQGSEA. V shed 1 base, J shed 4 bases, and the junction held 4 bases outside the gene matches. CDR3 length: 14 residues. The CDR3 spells CSVEGTGVGYGYTF. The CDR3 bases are TGCAGCGTTGAAGGGACAGGGGTGGGCTATGGCTACACCTTC.

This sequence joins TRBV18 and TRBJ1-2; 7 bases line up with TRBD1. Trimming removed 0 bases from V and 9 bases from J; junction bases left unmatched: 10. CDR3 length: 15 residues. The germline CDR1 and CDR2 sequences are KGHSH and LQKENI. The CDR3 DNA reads TGTGCCAGCTCACCACCGAACAGGGGACGCCGGCGCTACACCTTC. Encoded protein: CASSPPNRGRRRYTF. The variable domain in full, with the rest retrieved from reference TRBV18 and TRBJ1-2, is NAGVMQNPRHLVRRRGQEARLRCSPMKGHSHVYWYRQLPEEGLKFMVYLQKENIIDESGMPKERFSAEFPKEGPSILRIQQVVRGDSAAYFCASSPPNRGRRRYTFGSGTRLTVV.

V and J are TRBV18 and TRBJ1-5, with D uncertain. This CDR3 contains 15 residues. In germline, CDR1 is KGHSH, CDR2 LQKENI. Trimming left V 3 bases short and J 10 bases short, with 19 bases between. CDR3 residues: CASSPTMLEAQPQHF. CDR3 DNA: TGTGCCAGCTCACCGACTATGCTAGAGGCCCAACCCCAGCATTTT.